This T cell receptor (beta chain) was recovered during a study of cytomegalovirus exposure and HLA in healthy donors. Study overall: In a previous analysis, approximately 110 million unique TCR beta sequences were found from roughly 180 million T cells.

This PCR relied on a set of 60 Vbeta primers and 13 Jbeta primers. Method: immunoSEQ multiplex PCR; TCRdb's copy keeps in-frame clones and lacks some. The sample includes some 180,000 clones, 75% to 85% of them seen just once. With regard to this clone: Antigen unknown.

Findings and caveats of the study: Roughly uniform depth of sequencing across donors was assumed in presence/absence analyses. Previous analysis showed most TCR beta V segments were productive about 87% or about 30% of the time. Later work associated 16,951 TCR beta sequences with HLA alleles at 0.05 false discovery rate.

V was pared by 4 bases and J by 2 bases, with 13 bases between. Germline V lookup: CDR1 SGHRS, CDR2 YFSETQ. This CDR3 contains 15 residues. Input material: PBMCs. The receptor comes from a man between 18 and 29 years old in good health and CMV-seronegative. This rearrangement joins TRBV5-1 to TRBJ2-4, with D possibly matching TRBD1 (6 bases). CDR3 residues: CASSTSGATKNIQYF. The CDR3 DNA is TGCGCCAGCAGCACCTCAGGGGCAACCAAAAACATTCAGTACTTC.